These T cell receptor beta chains were read from a single sample in a study of response to subunit inactivated influenza vaccine. TCRdb reprocessed the RT-PCR reads via MiXCR and lists one record per CDR3 protein. The sample includes more than 450,000 distinct CDR3 sequences, roughly 12% seen only once; the top ten take approximately 10%. Sample: PBMCs from blood, taken on the day of vaccination. The receptors were gathered from a man aged 50 to 59 who received an inactivated influenza vaccine. CDR3s include the opening cysteine and the closing phenylalanine or tryptophan. D genes are given only for firm matches. Clone size, where shown, is once, few, many, or a class for clones that have expanded.

clone_size d_call j_call v_call cdr3_nt cdr3_aa
many TRBD2 TRBJ2-7 TRBV7-9 TGTGCCAGCAGCTCGCCTGGTAGACTAGCGAGGACCTACGAGCAGTACTTC CASSSPGRLARTYEQYF
many NA TRBJ2-3 TRBV5-1 TGCGCCAGCTCCAAGGGGGGAGGCCGCACAGATACGCAGTATTTT CASSKGGGRTDTQYF
few TRBD1 TRBJ2-2 TRBV10-3 TGTGCCGTCCTTGGGACAGGGTCCACCGGGGAGCTGTTTTTT CAVLGTGSTGELFF
NA NA TRBJ2-1 TRBV7-2 TGTGCCAGCAGCTTACCGGGAGTTCGTTACAATGAGCAGTTCTTC CASSLPGVRYNEQFF
NA NA TRBJ2-3 TRBV9 TGTGCCAGCAGCGTGGATCCCTACACAGATACGCAGTATTTT CASSVDPYTDTQYF
many TRBD1 TRBJ2-3 TRBV12-3/TRBV12-4 TGTGCCAGCAGTTGGGACAGGGGTATCGCAGATACGCAGTATTTT CASSWDRGIADTQYF
many TRBD1 TRBJ2-1 TRBV12-3/TRBV12-4 TGTGCCAGCAGTCCCGAGGGGGCCTCCTACAATGAGCAGTTCTTC CASSPEGASYNEQFF
few NA TRBJ2-7 TRBV7-2 TGTGCCAGCAGCTCCCCCCCGGGATTGCAGTACTTC CASSSPPGLQYF
many TRBD1 TRBJ1-2 TRBV12-3/TRBV12-4 TGTGCCAGCAGTCTTTACTCCCTTAGGGACAGCGCCAACTATGGCTACACCTTC CASSLYSLRDSANYGYTF
NA NA TRBJ1-2 TRBV7-9 TGTGCCAGCAGCTTATCCGGTAGGAGGGACGGCTACACCTTC CASSLSGRRDGYTF
once TRBD1 TRBJ1-2 TRBV7-3 TGTGCCAGCAGCTCCGGACAGGCTGAAGGTGGCTACACCTTC CASSSGQAEGGYTF
few TRBD1 TRBJ2-1 TRBV12-3/TRBV12-4 TGTGCCAGCAGTCCTGGACCGGGACAGTTCGTGGGTGAGCAGTTCTTC CASSPGPGQFVGEQFF
NA NA TRBJ1-1 TRBV7-3 TGTGCCAGCAGCACCCGGGACGGCGCTGAAGCTTTCTTT CASSTRDGAEAFF
many NA TRBJ1-2 TRBV12-3/TRBV12-4 TGTGCCAGCTCCCCTGGGGGAAACTATGGCTACACCTTC CASSPGGNYGYTF
NA NA TRBJ2-2 TRBV5-1 TGCGCCAGCACCTGGCGCCCACGGACAGCGGGCACCGGGGAGCTGTTTTTT CASTWRPRTAGTGELFF
NA TRBD2 TRBJ2-1 TRBV2 TGTGCCAGCAAGGGACTAGCGATCCGAATCTACAATGAGCAGTTCTTC CASKGLAIRIYNEQFF
few TRBD2 TRBJ2-7 TRBV3-1 TGTGCCAGCAGCCAAGCTCTGACTAGCGGGGCCTACGAGCAGTACTTC CASSQALTSGAYEQYF
many TRBD1 TRBJ2-1 TRBV7-8 TGTGCCAGCAGCTCCCGGGACAGGGATGGTGAGCAGTTCTTC CASSSRDRDGEQFF
NA NA TRBJ2-5 TRBV20-1 TGCAGTGCTAGTAGGCAGTCGTACCAAGAGACCCAGTACTTC CSASRQSYQETQYF
NA NA TRBJ2-7 TRBV12-3/TRBV12-4 TGTGCCAGCAGTTCCATGGGCTACGAGCAGTACTTC CASSSMGYEQYF
few TRBD2 TRBJ2-2 TRBV28 TGTGCCAGCACGCTCGGCGGGAGGACGAACACCGGGGAGCTGTTTTTT CASTLGGRTNTGELFF
few NA TRBJ2-7 TRBV4-1 TGCGCCAGCAGCCAAGATCACACGCAACGATACGAGCAGTACTTC CASSQDHTQRYEQYF
NA TRBD1 TRBJ2-1 TRBV5-1 TGCGCCAGCAGCCCGCAAGGGACAGGCCTCTACAATGAGCAGTTCTTC CASSPQGTGLYNEQFF
NA TRBD2 TRBJ2-3 TRBV7-3 TGTGCCAGCAGCCCTGGGACTAGCGGCCTAACGCAGTATTTT CASSPGTSGLTQYF
NA TRBD2 TRBJ2-1 TRBV15 TGTGCCACCAGCAGAGAACATCCCACCGGGACTAGCTACTACAATGAGCAGTTCTTC CATSREHPTGTSYYNEQFF
few NA TRBJ2-1 TRBV6-2/TRBV6-3 TGTGCCAGCAGCCTACGGGCAGGCTCTACCCACTCGGGACTCAATGAGCAGTTCTTC CASSLRAGSTHSGLNEQFF
NA NA TRBJ2-5 TRBV7-9 TGTGCCAGCAGCTTAGTGGAAGAACCGGTGGAGACCCAGTACTTC CASSLVEEPVETQYF
NA NA TRBJ2-7 TRBV28 TGTGCCAGCAGTTTATGGACAACCGGGAGCCTCTACGAGCAGTACTTC CASSLWTTGSLYEQYF
many TRBD2 TRBJ2-5 TRBV2 TGTGCCAGCAGTGATCCTAGCGGGGGTTGGGGAGAGACCCAGTACTTC CASSDPSGGWGETQYF
few NA TRBJ2-7 TRBV7-6 TGTGCCAGCAGCTTAGATCAAGCGCGAGTCCAGGGCGGGTCGTACGAGCAGTACTTC CASSLDQARVQGGSYEQYF
NA NA TRBJ1-1 TRBV28 TGTGCCAGCGACTCGGGGGGGAACACTGAAGCTTTCTTT CASDSGGNTEAFF
few TRBD1 TRBJ2-7 TRBV11-2 TGTGCCAGCAGCTTAGTACAGGGGTTTACCTACGAGCAGTACTTC CASSLVQGFTYEQYF
few NA TRBJ1-2 TRBV6-1 TGTGCCAGCAAACGGGGGGATCTTGGCTACACCTTC CASKRGDLGYTF